The clone carrying this T cell receptor (beta chain) has just a few counts. What it binds is unknown. This entry comes from a study of CD4+ T cells in melanoma. TCRdb keeps only in-frame clones here, not all; method: immunoSEQ multiplex PCR. The sample holds approximately 5,700 clones, 68% seen once. Germline-derived CDR1 and CDR2 are LNHDA and SQIVND (reference sequence). Unmatched junction bases numbered 5, after V lost 2 bases and J lost 5 bases. The CDR3 is 16 amino acids. Regarding the study as a whole: A reported correlation linked neoantigen-specific CD4+ T cells to CD8+, macrophage and B cell function. Reportedly, melanoma neoantigen-specific CD4+ T cells showed varied differentiation states.

This sequence was found in a human donor with melanoma. The rearrangement uses TRBV19 and TRBJ2-3; the match to TRBD2 covers 12 bases. Sequenced material: cells from a culture (not recorded whether cultured in vitro). The CDR3, as DNA: TGTGCCAGTAGTATACTAGCGGGGGGGCAGGGAGATACGCAGTATTTT. It yields the protein CASSILAGGQGDTQYF.